This TCR beta chain emerged from a study of T cell repertoires in cytomegalovirus infection. At the level of the study: HLA-B-restricted CMV epitopes that are well studied, plus recently identified HLA-C-restricted ones, were used by the study.

CDR3 length: 14 amino acids. Trimming removed 5 bases at V and 2 bases at J, with 12 bases between. CDR1 SEHNR and CDR2 FQNEAQ come from the germline V gene (reference sequence). TCRdb itself ran the reads through MiXCR, one entry per CDR3 protein. The data show around 230,000 distinct CDR3 sequences, around two fifths seen once. Comment on this clonotype: The antigen remains unidentified.

V usage is TRBV7-9 and J usage is TRBJ1-1; a possible D gene is TRBD1 (5 bases). The TCR sequence derives from a human donor in good health (CMV status not recorded). Some clones in this sample may be carry-over from other donors' samples. The source material was CD8+ T cells from cultured PBMCs, sampled from culture after CMV antigen stimulation. In nucleotides, the CDR3 is TGTGCCAGCAGCAATGACAGAGAAAACACTGAAGCTTTCTTT. The encoded protein is CASSNDRENTEAFF.